These T cell receptor beta chains were read from a single sample in a study of blood T cell repertoires in COVID-19. Measured with immunoSEQ multiplex PCR; TCRdb has only the in-frame clones, and not every one. The sample lists under 200,000 clones, less than 90% seen once, with roughly 8% in the top ten. Material for sequencing was PBMCs or T cells enriched from blood (not recorded which). The receptors come from a woman between 50 and 59 years old who had recovered from COVID-19. The CDR3 runs from the conserved cysteine through the conserved F or W. The D gene is left open where the match is weak. Rows may omit the clone size; those that give it use once, few, many or a size class.

v_call	j_call	d_call	clone_size	cdr3_aa	cdr3_nt
TRBV12-3/TRBV12-4	TRBJ2-7	NA	NA	CASSLERSEQYF	TGTGCCAGCAGTTTAGAGAGGTCGGAGCAGTACTTC
TRBV4-1	TRBJ2-2	TRBD1	NA	CASSRPDRGAGELFF	TGCGCCAGCAGCCGACCAGACAGGGGGGCCGGGGAGCTGTTTTTT
TRBV18	TRBJ1-2	NA	NA	CASSPRGGAPLNGYTF	TGTGCCAGCTCACCACGGGGGGGCGCCCCCCTTAATGGCTACACCTTC
TRBV9	TRBJ1-1	NA	NA	CASSVAGQRGTEAFF	TGTGCCAGCAGCGTAGCAGGACAGAGGGGGACTGAAGCTTTCTTT
TRBV6-5	TRBJ1-5	TRBD1	few	CASSPKDRGQPQHF	TGTGCCAGCAGTCCCAAGGACAGGGGGCAGCCCCAGCATTTT
TRBV19	TRBJ2-1	TRBD2	NA	CASRGTSGRDDNEQFF	TGTGCCAGTAGAGGGACTAGCGGGAGGGATGACAATGAGCAGTTCTTC
TRBV20-1	TRBJ1-3	NA	NA	CSRRAGNTIYF	TGCAGTCGGAGGGCTGGAAACACCATATATTTT
TRBV5-6	TRBJ1-5	NA	NA	CASSSKGLRSNQPQHF	TGTGCCAGCAGCTCAAAAGGTTTGCGGAGCAATCAGCCCCAGCATTTT
TRBV20-1	TRBJ2-1	TRBD2	NA	CSASWAGGDNEQFF	TGCAGTGCTAGTTGGGCGGGAGGGGACAATGAGCAGTTCTTC
TRBV9	TRBJ1-2	TRBD1	NA	CASSVDRGRDGYTF	TGTGCCAGCAGCGTAGACAGGGGGCGAGATGGCTACACCTTC
TRBV7-8	TRBJ1-1	TRBD1	NA	CASSLGFDRGGVNTEAFF	TGTGCCAGCAGCTTAGGTTTTGACAGGGGAGGGGTGAACACTGAAGCTTTCTTT
TRBV5-6	TRBJ2-1	TRBD1	NA	CASSTQDRVSYNEQFF	TGTGCCAGCAGCACCCAAGACAGGGTCTCCTACAATGAGCAGTTCTTC
TRBV5-4	TRBJ1-1	NA	NA	CASSDGANEAFF	TGTGCCAGCAGTGATGGGGCCAATGAAGCTTTCTTT
TRBV2	TRBJ1-5	NA	NA	CASSEADGGGQPQHF	TGTGCCAGCAGTGAAGCGGACGGGGGAGGTCAGCCCCAGCATTTT
TRBV28	TRBJ1-1	NA	once	CASRGAGGKNTEAFF	TGTGCCAGCAGGGGGGCCGGGGGGAAGAACACTGAAGCTTTCTTT
TRBV4-2	TRBJ2-6	NA	once	CASRGGISGANVLTF	TGTGCCAGCAGGGGGGGTATTTCTGGGGCCAACGTCCTGACTTTC
TRBV27	TRBJ1-1	NA	NA	CASSYTGMNTEAFF	TGTGCCAGCAGTTATACAGGCATGAACACTGAAGCTTTCTTT
TRBV10-3	TRBJ2-3	NA	NA	CAISTPELVGTDTQYF	TGTGCCATCAGTACCCCCGAACTAGTGGGCACAGATACGCAGTATTTT
TRBV2	TRBJ1-1	NA	NA	CASSYERNTEAFF	TGTGCCAGCTCTTATGAGAGGAACACTGAAGCTTTCTTT
TRBV3-1/TRBV3-2	TRBJ1-1	NA	NA	CASSQDRFKAFF	TGTGCCAGCAGCCAAGACAGATTTAAAGCTTTCTTT
TRBV6-5	TRBJ1-1	NA	few	CASSYRTEAFF	TGTGCCAGCAGTTACCGCACTGAAGCTTTCTTT
TRBV19	TRBJ1-2	TRBD1	NA	CASSQSQRGPNYGYTF	TGTGCCAGTAGCCAAAGCCAAAGGGGGCCTAACTATGGCTACACCTTC
TRBV6-6	TRBJ2-2	TRBD1	NA	CASSSQGAELFF	TGTGCCAGCAGTTCCCAGGGGGCAGAGCTGTTTTTT
TRBV18	TRBJ2-1	TRBD2	NA	CASSPRLAGWNEQFF	TGTGCCAGCTCACCACGGCTAGCGGGGTGGAATGAGCAGTTCTTC
TRBV11-3	TRBJ2-1	NA	NA	CASSFEGTTRNEQFF	TGTGCCAGCAGCTTTGAGGGTACAACGAGGAATGAGCAGTTCTTC
TRBV2	TRBJ1-6	TRBD1	once	CASSEDRGPQGPLHF	TGTGCCAGCAGTGAGGACAGGGGGCCACAAGGGCCCCTCCACTTT
TRBV29-1	TRBJ2-7	TRBD1	NA	CSVEGTGKPYEQYF	TGCAGCGTTGAGGGGACAGGGAAACCCTACGAGCAGTACTTC
TRBV3-1/TRBV3-2	TRBJ1-1	TRBD1	once	CASSQWGAGAQGVLIRGAFF	TGTGCCAGCAGCCAATGGGGAGCTGGGGCACAGGGGGTTTTAATTAGGGGGGCTTTCTTT
TRBV9	TRBJ2-7	NA	NA	CASSPRVGSSSYEQYF	TGTGCCAGCAGCCCCCGGGTGGGTAGCAGCTCCTACGAGCAGTACTTC
TRBV6-2/TRBV6-3	TRBJ2-7	NA	NA	CASSTRDTRGYEQYF	TGTGCCAGCAGTACCCGGGACACTAGGGGCTACGAGCAGTACTTC
TRBV18	TRBJ1-1	NA	NA	CASSPNQGLMNTEAFF	TGTGCCAGCTCACCAAATCAGGGGCTCATGAACACTGAAGCTTTCTTT
TRBV2	TRBJ1-5	TRBD1	NA	CASSGNRGGNQPQHF	TGTGCCAGCAGTGGGAACAGGGGTGGCAATCAGCCCCAGCATTTT
TRBV9	TRBJ2-2	NA	NA	CASSVLTVPGELFF	TGTGCCAGCAGCGTACTCACAGTCCCCGGGGAGCTGTTTTTT
TRBV28	TRBJ2-7	NA	NA	CASSLLGGSLSPYEQYF	TGTGCCAGCAGTTTGTTAGGCGGGTCCCTCAGCCCCTACGAGCAGTACTTC
TRBV3-1/TRBV3-2	TRBJ2-3	TRBD1	NA	CASSKQGARVVTDTQYF	TGTGCCAGTTCCAAACAGGGGGCGCGGGTGGTGACAGATACGCAGTATTTT
TRBV4-1	TRBJ1-5	NA	NA	CASSQRTESGPQHF	TGCGCCAGCAGCCAACGCACGGAGAGTGGGCCCCAGCATTTT
TRBV28	TRBJ1-6	TRBD1	NA	CASIQGGNLYNSPLHF	TGTGCCAGCATCCAGGGGGGAAATCTCTATAATTCACCCCTCCACTTT
TRBV7-9	TRBJ2-2	NA	NA	CASNGGSTGELFF	TGTGCCAGCAACGGGGGATCCACCGGGGAGCTGTTTTTT
TRBV29-1	TRBJ1-1	TRBD1	few	CSVGQGVTEAFF	TGCAGCGTTGGACAGGGGGTCACTGAAGCTTTCTTT
TRBV13	TRBJ1-1	NA	NA	CASSLGQGSTEAFF	TGTGCCAGCAGCTTAGGACAGGGATCTACTGAAGCTTTCTTT
TRBV19	TRBJ2-3	NA	once	CASVGGVTDTQYF	TGTGCCAGTGTGGGCGGGGTCACAGATACGCAGTATTTT
TRBV11-2	TRBJ2-7	TRBD1	NA	CASSLFLGQGVHEQYF	TGTGCCAGCAGCTTGTTTTTAGGGCAGGGGGTCCACGAGCAGTACTTC
TRBV12-3/TRBV12-4	TRBJ2-5	NA	NA	CASSLNQGAQYF	TGTGCCAGCAGTTTAAACCAAGGGGCCCAGTACTTC
TRBV7-9	TRBJ1-2	NA	NA	CASSLGSSGGERYTF	TGTGCCAGCAGCTTAGGATCGTCCGGGGGAGAGCGCTACACCTTC
TRBV5-5	TRBJ1-2	NA	NA	CASSLERAGYTF	TGTGCCAGCAGCTTGGAGCGAGCGGGCTACACCTTC
TRBV29-1	TRBJ1-1	NA	NA	CSVARGTEAFF	TGCAGCGTTGCTCGGGGAACTGAAGCTTTCTTT
TRBV5-6	TRBJ2-5	NA	once	CASSLFGGIQETQYF	TGTGCCAGCAGCTTGTTCGGGGGAATCCAAGAGACCCAGTACTTC
TRBV4-1	TRBJ1-1	NA	NA	CASLSIGSGGGTEAFF	TGCGCCAGCTTATCGATTGGGTCTGGAGGTGGCACTGAAGCTTTCTTT
TRBV21-1	TRBJ2-3	NA	once	CASSKGRRGTICMGQYF	TGTGCCAGCAGCAAAGGAAGGCGGGGGACTATATGCATGGGGCAGTATTTT
TRBV5-1	TRBJ1-4	NA	NA	CASSTGGANEKLFF	TGCGCCAGCAGCACCGGGGGAGCTAATGAAAAACTGTTTTTT
TRBV12-3/TRBV12-4	TRBJ1-1	TRBD1	NA	CASGTGGSFF	TGTGCCAGCGGGACAGGGGGGTCTTTCTTT
TRBV5-1	TRBJ1-1	TRBD1	NA	CASSLDQGVNTEAFF	TGCGCCAGCAGCTTGGACCAGGGGGTAAACACTGAAGCTTTCTTT
TRBV19	TRBJ2-1	NA	NA	CASSIVRGNSYNEQFF	TGTGCCAGTAGTATAGTTCGCGGGAACTCCTACAATGAGCAGTTCTTC
TRBV6-5	TRBJ1-2	TRBD1	NA	CASSYSATGYGYTF	TGTGCCAGCAGTTACTCGGCGACAGGGTATGGCTACACCTTC
TRBV7-2	TRBJ2-3	TRBD1	NA	CASSLGTGRTDTQYF	TGTGCCAGCAGCCTCGGGACAGGGCGAACAGATACGCAGTATTTT
TRBV5-5	TRBJ2-1	TRBD2	NA	CASSLMAGGIDEQFF	TGTGCCAGCAGCTTGATGGCGGGGGGGATAGATGAGCAGTTCTTC